In this sample, the clone carrying this T cell receptor (beta chain) turned up a few times. Arm-PCR of CDR3 regions and iRepertoire HTBI primers were the basis on which TCR beta libraries were built. One entry per CDR3 protein results from TCRdb running MiXCR on the multiplex PCR reads. The sample carries approximately 300,000 distinct CDR3 sequences, 15% to 20% recorded once. This sample was included in a study of regulatory T cells in long-lasting Graves disease. Germline trimming cut 0 bases from V and 2 bases from J; bases unmatched to any gene: 5. The germline gives CDR1 KGHSH, CDR2 LQKENI. The CDR3 contains 16 residues. Time point denoted: newly diagnosed GD, antithyroid drugs for less than 3 months. Making the TCR library involved RNA that had been extracted from PBMCs.

The sample was peripheral blood mononuclear cells (PBMCs), taken at new diagnosis, from a patient treated with antithyroid drugs. This chain links TRBV18 with TRBJ2-7; TRBD2 aligns across 9 bases. This receptor was identified in a female donor with Graves disease. The CDR3 spells CASSPPTTSGPYEQYF. In nucleotides, the CDR3 is TGTGCCAGCTCACCACCGACGACTAGCGGACCCTACGAGCAGTACTTC.